Below, 19 T cell receptor beta chains from the same sample are listed, as sequenced in a study of CXCR3-negative and CXCR3-positive naive CD8 T cells. Through 5' RACE with UMI labels, the TRB cDNA libraries were prepared. TCRdb re-called the 5' RACE reads; one entry per CDR3 protein, DNA not given. The table lists around 40,000 distinct CDR3 sequences. The sample was memory CD8+ T cells from blood. All receptors derive from a human donor in good health. Some clones in this sample may be carry-over from other donors' samples.

The gene calls are TRBV25-1 and TRBJ2-3. The CDR3 is 12 residues long. The germline CDR1 and CDR2 sequences are MGHDK and SYGVNS. The CDR3 is CASSARLDTQYF.

The chain uses TRBV5-5 and TRBJ2-3; TCRdb's D call, TRBD1, is unchecked because there is no DNA. Germline V gives CDR1 SGHKS, CDR2 YYEKEE (reference sequence). The CDR3 is made up of 15 amino acids. CDR3 in amino acids: CASSPWTTEADTQYF.

The chain combines TRBV7-2 with TRBJ2-7; TCRdb returns TRBD1, unconfirmable since there is no DNA. Germline CDR1 SGHTA, CDR2 FQGNSA. The CDR3 consists of 14 residues. The CDR3 protein is CASSSRLNTYEQYF.

The J gene is TRBJ2-1, the V gene TRBV20-1; with no DNA, the TCRdb D assignment of TRBD2 cannot be verified. There are 16 residues in the CDR3. Per germline, CDR1 DFQATT and CDR2 SNEGSKA (reference sequence). CDR3 amino acids: CSARDRAGGTYNEQFF.

The V and J genes are TRBV12-3 or TRBV12-4 and TRBJ2-1; TCRdb proposes TRBD2, but this gene call is untestable without DNA. The length of the CDR3 is 17 residues. The chain's CDR3 is CASSSPQREDHNNEQFF.

The chain is built from TRBV13 and TRBJ2-2. Germline loops: CDR1 PRHDT, CDR2 FYEKMQ (reference sequence). The CDR3 sequence is 13 residues long. This chain's CDR3 is CASSFLDTGELFF.

The chain combines TRBV29-1 with TRBJ2-3; TCRdb indicates TRBD2, and absent DNA this call remains unverified. The CDR3 is 13 residues long. Germline values: CDR1 SQVTM, CDR2 ANQGSEA. The CDR3 protein is CSVGREGTDTQYF.

The V and J genes are TRBV20-1 and TRBJ2-3; the D call from TCRdb, TRBD1, cannot be confirmed without DNA. CDR3 length: 16 residues. Germline V lookup: CDR1 DFQATT, CDR2 SNEGSKA (reference sequence). Here the CDR3 reads CSALPGGGAGTDTQYF.

V gene TRBV2 combines with J gene TRBJ2-1; TCRdb designates TRBD2, a call that cannot be tested without DNA. This CDR3 has 13 residues. CDR1 is SNHLY and CDR2 is FYNNEI in the germline V gene. The CDR3 sequence is CASKRGLAREQFF.

The chain uses TRBV5-6 and TRBJ2-1; TCRdb lists TRBD2, though no DNA is available to test this call. CDR3 length: 17 residues. The germline V gene has CDR1 SGHDT and CDR2 YYEEEE. The CDR3 protein is CASSYGLAGGKFHEQFF.

The chain employs TRBV29-1 and TRBJ1-2; checking the TCRdb D call of TRBD1 is not possible without DNA. Germline loops: CDR1 SQVTM, CDR2 ANQGSEA. CDR3 length: 12 amino acids. CDR3 residues: CSVFSDRGKLTF.

CDR3 residues: CASSFTGGPVEQFF. V is TRBV27 and J is TRBJ2-1; the TCRdb call, TRBD2, lacks DNA for checking. In germline, CDR1 is MNHEY, CDR2 SMNVEV (reference sequence). There are 14 residues in the CDR3.

The V gene is TRBV11-3, the J gene TRBJ2-7; TCRdb picks TRBD2, but there is no DNA to check that call. Germline V gene data show CDR1 as SGHNT and CDR2 as YENEEA. CDR3 length: 16 amino acids. The CDR3 loop reads CASSASLSGGSYEQYF.

The rearrangement uses TRBV9 and TRBJ1-6; absent DNA, TCRdb's TRBD1 call cannot be checked. CDR3 length equals 15 residues. Germline V gene sequence: CDR1 SGDLS, CDR2 YYNGEE. The CDR3 sequence is CASSPGTGYNSPLHF.

CDR3 residues: CSFWTGLNTEAFF. The chain is built from TRBV29-1 and TRBJ1-1; checking the TCRdb D call of TRBD1 is not possible without DNA. Germline lookup yields CDR1 SQVTM and CDR2 ANQGSEA. This CDR3 is 13 amino acids long.

The chain couples TRBV5-1 to TRBJ2-3; TCRdb lists TRBD1, though no DNA is available to test this call. This CDR3 is 14 amino acids long. The germline V gene has CDR1 SGHRS and CDR2 YFSETQ. The CDR3 reads CASAGQGSTDTQYF.

This sequence joins TRBV6-6 and TRBJ1-5; absent DNA, TCRdb's TRBD1 call cannot be checked. The CDR3 is 14 residues long. CDR1 is MNHNY and CDR2 is SVGAGI in the germline V gene (reference sequence). The chain's CDR3 is CASSLTGDNQPQHF.

The rearrangement joins TRBV20-1 to TRBJ2-7; absent DNA, TCRdb's TRBD1 call cannot be checked. Germline V lookup: CDR1 DFQATT, CDR2 SNEGSKA (reference sequence). The CDR3 runs to 14 residues. The CDR3 protein is CSAYRDRLYYEQYF.

The rearrangement uses TRBV29-1 and TRBJ1-2; without DNA, the TCRdb call of TRBD1 cannot be checked. CDR3 length: 12 amino acids. The V gene's germline CDR1 is SQVTM and CDR2 ANQGSEA. The CDR3 loop is CSVVIGAYGYTF.